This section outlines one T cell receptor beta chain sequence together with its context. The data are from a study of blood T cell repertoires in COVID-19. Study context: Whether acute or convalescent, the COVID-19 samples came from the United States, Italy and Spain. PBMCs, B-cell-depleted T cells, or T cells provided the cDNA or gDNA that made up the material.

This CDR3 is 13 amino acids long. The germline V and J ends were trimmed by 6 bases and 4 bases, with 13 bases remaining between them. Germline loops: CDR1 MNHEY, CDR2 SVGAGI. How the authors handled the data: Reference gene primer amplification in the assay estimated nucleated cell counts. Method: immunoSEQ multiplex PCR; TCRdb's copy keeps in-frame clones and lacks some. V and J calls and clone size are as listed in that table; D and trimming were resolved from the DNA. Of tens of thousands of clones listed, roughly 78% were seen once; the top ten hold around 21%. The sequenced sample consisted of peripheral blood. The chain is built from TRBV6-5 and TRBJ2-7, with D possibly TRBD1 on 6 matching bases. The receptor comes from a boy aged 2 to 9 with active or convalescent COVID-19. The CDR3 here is CASRATGEYEQYF. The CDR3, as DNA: TGTGCCAGCAGGGCGACAGGAGAATACGAGCAGTACTTC.